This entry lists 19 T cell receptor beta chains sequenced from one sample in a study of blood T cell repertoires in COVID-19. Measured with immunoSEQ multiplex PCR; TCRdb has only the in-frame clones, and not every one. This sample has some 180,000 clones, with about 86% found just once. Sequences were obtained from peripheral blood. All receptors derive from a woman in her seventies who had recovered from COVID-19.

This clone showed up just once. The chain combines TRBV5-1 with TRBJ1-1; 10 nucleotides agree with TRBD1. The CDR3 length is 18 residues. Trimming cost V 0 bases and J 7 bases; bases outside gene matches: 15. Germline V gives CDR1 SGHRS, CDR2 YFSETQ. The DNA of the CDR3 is TGCGCCAGCAGCTTGGCCCGCAGCGACAGGGGGCCCTCGGGTGAAGCTTTCTTT. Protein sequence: CASSLARSDRGPSGEAFF.

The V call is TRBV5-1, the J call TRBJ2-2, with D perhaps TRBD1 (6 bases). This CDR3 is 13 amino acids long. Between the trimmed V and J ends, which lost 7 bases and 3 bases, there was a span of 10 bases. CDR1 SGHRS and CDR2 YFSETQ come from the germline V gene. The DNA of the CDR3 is TGCGCCAGCGGCCACAGGGACACCGGGGAGCTGTTTTTT. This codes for CASGHRDTGELFF.

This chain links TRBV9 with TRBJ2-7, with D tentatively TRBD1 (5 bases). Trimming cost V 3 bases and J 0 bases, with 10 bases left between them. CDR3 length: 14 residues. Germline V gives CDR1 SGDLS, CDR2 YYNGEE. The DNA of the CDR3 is TGTGCCAGCAGCGGCGGACACTCCTCCTACGAGCAGTACTTC. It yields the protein CASSGGHSSYEQYF.

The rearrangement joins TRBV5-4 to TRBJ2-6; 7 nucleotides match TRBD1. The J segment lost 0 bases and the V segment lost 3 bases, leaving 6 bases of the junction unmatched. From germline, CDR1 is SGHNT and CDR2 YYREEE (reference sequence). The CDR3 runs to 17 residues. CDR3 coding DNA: TGTGCCAGCAGCTCCCTTTGGACAGGCTCTGGGGCCAACGTCCTGACTTTC. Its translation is CASSSLWTGSGANVLTF.

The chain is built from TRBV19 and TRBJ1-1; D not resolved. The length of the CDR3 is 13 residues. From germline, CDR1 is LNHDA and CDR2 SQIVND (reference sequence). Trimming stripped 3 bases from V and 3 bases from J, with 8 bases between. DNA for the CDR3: TGTGCCAGTAGTATCCAGGCAGACACTGAAGCTTTCTTT. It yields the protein CASSIQADTEAFF.

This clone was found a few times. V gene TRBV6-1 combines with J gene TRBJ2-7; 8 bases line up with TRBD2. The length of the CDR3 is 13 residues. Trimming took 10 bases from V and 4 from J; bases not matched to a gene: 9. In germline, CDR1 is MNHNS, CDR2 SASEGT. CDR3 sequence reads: CAIATSGAYEQYF. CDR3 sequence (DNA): TGTGCCATCGCAACTAGCGGTGCATACGAGCAGTACTTC.

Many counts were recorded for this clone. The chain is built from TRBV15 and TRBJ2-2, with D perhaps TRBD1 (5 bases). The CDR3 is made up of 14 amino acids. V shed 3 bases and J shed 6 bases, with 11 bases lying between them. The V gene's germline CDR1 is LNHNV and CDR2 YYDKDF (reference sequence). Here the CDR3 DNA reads TGTGCCACCAGCAGGGTCGTGGGGCCCGGGGAGCTGTTTTTT. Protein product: CATSRVVGPGELFF.

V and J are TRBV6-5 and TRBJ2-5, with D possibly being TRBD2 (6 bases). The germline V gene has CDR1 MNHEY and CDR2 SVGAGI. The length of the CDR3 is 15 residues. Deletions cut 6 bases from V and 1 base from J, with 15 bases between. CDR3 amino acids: CASSRLVLGQETQYF. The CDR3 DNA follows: TGTGCCAGCAGCCGACTAGTCCTTGGCCAAGAGACCCAGTACTTC.

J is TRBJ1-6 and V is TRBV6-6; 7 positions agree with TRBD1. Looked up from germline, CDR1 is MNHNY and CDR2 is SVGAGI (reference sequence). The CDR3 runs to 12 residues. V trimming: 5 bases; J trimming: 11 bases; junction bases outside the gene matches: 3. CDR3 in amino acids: CASSRDSPPLHF. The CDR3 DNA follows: TGTGCCAGCAGTCGGGACAGCCCACCCCTCCACTTT.

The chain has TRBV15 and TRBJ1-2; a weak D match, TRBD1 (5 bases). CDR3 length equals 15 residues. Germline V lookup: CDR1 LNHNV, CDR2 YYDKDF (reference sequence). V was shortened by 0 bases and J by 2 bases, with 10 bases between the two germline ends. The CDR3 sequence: CATSREGGANYGYTF. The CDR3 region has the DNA TGTGCCACCAGCAGAGAGGGGGGTGCAAACTATGGCTACACCTTC.

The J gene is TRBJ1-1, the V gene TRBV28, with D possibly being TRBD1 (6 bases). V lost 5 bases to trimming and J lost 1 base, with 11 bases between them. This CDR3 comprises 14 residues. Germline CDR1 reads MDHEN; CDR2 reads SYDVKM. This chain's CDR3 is CASSPGGPNTEAFF. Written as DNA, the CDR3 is TGTGCCAGCAGTCCCGGGGGGCCGAACACTGAAGCTTTCTTT.

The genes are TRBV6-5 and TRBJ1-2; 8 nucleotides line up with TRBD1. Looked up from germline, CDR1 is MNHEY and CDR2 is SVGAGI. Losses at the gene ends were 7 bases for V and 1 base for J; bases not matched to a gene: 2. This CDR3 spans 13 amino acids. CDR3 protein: CASTGGHNYGYTF. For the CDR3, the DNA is TGTGCCAGCACAGGGGGCCATAACTATGGCTACACCTTC.

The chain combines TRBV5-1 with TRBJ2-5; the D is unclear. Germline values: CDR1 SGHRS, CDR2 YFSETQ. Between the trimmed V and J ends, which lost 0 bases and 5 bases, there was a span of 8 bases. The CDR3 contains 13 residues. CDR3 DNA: TGCGCCAGCAGCTTGGCCCCCAGGGAGACCCAGTACTTC. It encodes CASSLAPRETQYF.

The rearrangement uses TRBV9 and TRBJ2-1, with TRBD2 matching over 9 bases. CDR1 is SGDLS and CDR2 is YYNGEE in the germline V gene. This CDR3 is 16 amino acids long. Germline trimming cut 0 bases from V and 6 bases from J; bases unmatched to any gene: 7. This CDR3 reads CASSVVGLAPGNEQFF. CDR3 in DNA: TGTGCCAGCAGCGTAGTAGGACTAGCGCCGGGCAATGAGCAGTTCTTC.

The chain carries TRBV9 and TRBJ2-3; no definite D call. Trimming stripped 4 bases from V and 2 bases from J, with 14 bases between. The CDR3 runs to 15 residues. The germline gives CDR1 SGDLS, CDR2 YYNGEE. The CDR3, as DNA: TGTGCCAGCAGCCCCCCGGAGTGGTCCACAGATACGCAGTATTTT. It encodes CASSPPEWSTDTQYF.

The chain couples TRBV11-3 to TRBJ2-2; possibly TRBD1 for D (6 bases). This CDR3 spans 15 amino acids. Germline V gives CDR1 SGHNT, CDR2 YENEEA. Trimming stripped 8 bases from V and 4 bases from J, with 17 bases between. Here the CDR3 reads CASATGNPGTGELFF. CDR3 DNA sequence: TGTGCCAGCGCTACAGGGAACCCGGGCACCGGGGAGCTGTTTTTT.

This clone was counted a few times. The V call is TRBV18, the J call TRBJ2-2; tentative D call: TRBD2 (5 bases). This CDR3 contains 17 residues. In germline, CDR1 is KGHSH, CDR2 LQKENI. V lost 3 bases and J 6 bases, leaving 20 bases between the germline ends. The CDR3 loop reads CASSPFGVGTAAGELFF. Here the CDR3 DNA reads TGTGCCAGCTCACCCTTCGGTGTTGGTACAGCGGCCGGGGAGCTGTTTTTT.

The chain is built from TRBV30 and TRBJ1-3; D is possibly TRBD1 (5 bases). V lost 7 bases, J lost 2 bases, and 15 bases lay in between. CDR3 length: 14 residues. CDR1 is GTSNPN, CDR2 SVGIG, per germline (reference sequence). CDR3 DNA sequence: TGTGCCTTGGGACGGAGATTGACTGGAAACACCATATATTTT. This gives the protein CALGRRLTGNTIYF.

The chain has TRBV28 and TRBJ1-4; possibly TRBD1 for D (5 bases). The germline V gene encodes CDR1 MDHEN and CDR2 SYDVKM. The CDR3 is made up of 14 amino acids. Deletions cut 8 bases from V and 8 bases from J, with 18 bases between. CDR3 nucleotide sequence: TGTGCCAGCCAAACCCCGGGACTTGGGGAAAAACTGTTTTTT. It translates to CASQTPGLGEKLFF.